Below, one T cell receptor beta chain is given with its context. Its cognate antigen is unknown. The data were obtained in a study of T cell responses to AZD1222 COVID-19 vaccine. Generated by immunoSEQ multiplex PCR, the TCRdb table keeps only in-frame clones and is missing some. The table has around 150,000 clones, nearly 95% seen once; the top ten hold less than 2.5%. Whole-study findings and limits: Among those given AZD1222, only five to seven were seropositive at baseline. White British donors predominated, females outnumbered males, and clonal diversity was possibly underestimated. Nearly half of unique spike-specific TCRs reportedly avoided B.1.351 and B.1.1.7 mutated regions. It was only after the peak T cell response that any repertoires were sampled.

The sequencing here drew on peripheral blood, taken on day 0 of AZD1222 vaccination. This sequence originates from an adult in good health.

The CDR3 sequence is CATCKAINYNEQFF. CDR3 sequence (DNA): TGTGCCACCTGTAAGGCTATAAACTACAATGAGCAGTTCTTC. The chain carries TRBV15 and TRBJ2-1; D gene ambiguous. V dropped 8 bases and J dropped 3 bases, with 14 bases sitting between them. Germline V gene data show CDR1 as LNHNV and CDR2 as YYDKDF (reference sequence). There are 14 residues in the CDR3.